The 20 T cell receptor beta chains presented below share a single source sample, sequenced in a study of OX40 agonist ivuxolimab in advanced cancers. Library construction relied on the immunoSEQ multiplex PCR assay. Not all clones reach the TCRdb copy of this immuneACCESS table, which keeps in-frame sequences only. Checked studies attribute under half of the gap to unresolved V genes and leave the rest unexplained. In this sample the table shows 100,000 to 120,000 clones, roughly 87% of which occur a single time. The top ten clones comprise 0.25% to 0.3% of the sample. Sample: CD4+ or CD8+ T cells sorted from blood, taken in a trial of the OX40 agonist ivuxolimab. Receptors were obtained from an adult with an advanced solid tumor such as melanoma, head and neck, liver or kidney cancer.

The count of this clone is one. The chain recombines TRBV12-5 with TRBJ2-3; 9 nucleotides align to TRBD1. Germline V lookup: CDR1 LGHNT, CDR2 FRNRAP. CDR3 length equals 16 residues. V shed 5 bases and J 1 base; nucleotides not matched to a gene: 7. CDR3 nucleotides: TGTGCTAGTGGTCCGAGACAGGGGGACGGCACAGATACGCAGTATTTT. It is translated as CASGPRQGDGTDTQYF.

The rearrangement joins TRBV28 to TRBJ1-1; D is uncertain. The CDR3 is made up of 14 amino acids. The germline gives CDR1 MDHEN, CDR2 SYDVKM. Trimming removed 5 bases at V and 0 bases at J, with 10 bases between. CDR3 sequence: CASSAWRMNTEAFF. Written as DNA, the CDR3 is TGTGCCAGCAGTGCATGGCGGATGAACACTGAAGCTTTCTTT.

The chain couples TRBV7-2 to TRBJ1-5; D remains ambiguous. This CDR3 contains 18 residues. In germline, CDR1 is SGHTA, CDR2 FQGNSA. Trimming took 3 bases from V and 5 from J, leaving 23 bases between them. Written as DNA, the CDR3 is TGTGCCAGCAGCTTCGGAAGGGATATTTGGGATCGGCATCAGCCCCAGCATTTT. Its translation: CASSFGRDIWDRHQPQHF.

This clone was found a few times. The chain links TRBV6-5 to TRBJ1-5; 7 bases line up with TRBD1. The CDR3 runs to 14 residues. V dropped 5 bases and J dropped 5; count of bases not matched to a gene: 6. Per the germline V gene, CDR1 is MNHEY and CDR2 is SVGAGI. In DNA, the CDR3 is TGTGCCAGCAGTCCCCGGGACAGCTATCAGCCCCAGCATTTT. This codes for CASSPRDSYQPQHF.

Details on this clone: A much larger clone differs by one base, so this may be a read error. The chain employs TRBV27 and TRBJ1-2, with a tentative D call TRBD1 (6 bases). Germline V lookup: CDR1 MNHEY, CDR2 SMNVEV (reference sequence). Trimming cost V 5 bases and J 2 bases, with 15 bases left between them. The CDR3 runs to 15 residues. The CDR3 region has the DNA TGTGCCAGCAGTCCCCCGTCACAGGGAAACTATGGCTACACCTTC. It specifies CASSPPSQGNYGYTF.

V and J are TRBV19 and TRBJ1-1; 7 nucleotides align to TRBD1. Germline V gene lookup returns CDR1 LNHDA and CDR2 SQIVND (reference sequence). The CDR3 is made up of 13 amino acids. Germline trimming cut 6 bases from V and 4 bases from J; bases unmatched to any gene: 5. The CDR3 here is CASRLTGTTEAFF. CDR3 DNA sequence: TGTGCCAGTAGGTTGACAGGGACCACTGAAGCTTTCTTT.

V and J are TRBV9 and TRBJ2-5; perhaps TRBD2 as D (6 bases). Per the germline V gene, CDR1 is SGDLS and CDR2 is YYNGEE. V was shortened by 1 base and J by 4 bases, with 11 bases between the two germline ends. The CDR3 consists of 14 residues. CDR3 nucleotides: TGTGCCAGCAGCGTATTCGGGGGTCGAGAGACCCAGTACTTC. Protein product: CASSVFGGRETQYF.

This chain joins TRBV5-1 and TRBJ2-1, with a possible D match to TRBD1 (5 bases). V lost 4 bases, J lost 8 bases, and 28 bases lay in between. From germline, CDR1 is SGHRS and CDR2 YFSETQ. The CDR3 sequence is 18 residues long. The CDR3 spells CASSPGFRTSFFLDEQFF. In DNA form, the CDR3 reads TGCGCCAGCAGCCCCGGTTTTAGGACATCCTTTTTTTTGGATGAGCAGTTCTTC.

Comments on this clone: The junction does not match germline at one end; this may be a read error. V gene TRBV7-7 combines with J gene TRBJ2-5; no clear D. CDR3 length equals 14 residues. The germline V gene has CDR1 SSHAT and CDR2 FNYEAQ (reference sequence). CDR3 in amino acids: CASSVGPTEETQYF. CDR3 bases: TGTGCTAGCAGCGTCGGCCCCACCGAAGAGACCCAGTACTTC.

This chain uses TRBV10-3 with TRBJ1-2; D not resolved. Germline V lookup: CDR1 ENHRY, CDR2 SYGVKD. This CDR3 contains 14 residues. Deletions cut 6 bases from V and 0 bases from J, with 11 bases between. The CDR3 bases are TGTGCCATCAGGCAGACCGACCCTAACTATGGCTACACCTTC. Protein: CAIRQTDPNYGYTF.

V gene TRBV7-2 combines with J gene TRBJ2-7, with D uncertain. The germline V gene encodes CDR1 SGHTA and CDR2 FQGNSA. The CDR3 has 14 residues. V was shortened by 1 base and J by 3 bases, with 10 bases between the two germline ends. In nucleotides, the CDR3 is TGTGCCAGCAGCTTAGGGTTTAGGGACTACGAGCAGTACTTC. It translates to CASSLGFRDYEQYF. Drawing the rest from reference TRBV7-2 and TRBJ2-7, the complete variable domain is GAGVSQSPSNKVTEKGKDVELRCDPISGHTALYWYRQSLGQGLEFLIYFQGNSAPDKSGLPSDRFSAERTGGSVSTLTIQRTQQEDSAVYLCASSLGFRDYEQYFGPGTRLTVT.

The chain employs TRBV28 and TRBJ2-7, with D perhaps TRBD1 (6 bases). The CDR3 contains 15 residues. Germline loops: CDR1 MDHEN, CDR2 SYDVKM. Trimming took 1 base from V and 7 from J, leaving 17 bases between them. CDR3 in DNA: TGTGCCAGCAGTTTATCGGCTCAGGGGTATGGAGAGCAGTACTTC. Translation gives CASSLSAQGYGEQYF.

This clone was recorded once. The chain is built from TRBV6-6 and TRBJ1-1; the D gene is possibly TRBD1 (5 bases). V lost 7 bases and J 3 bases, leaving 9 bases between the germline ends. The CDR3 is made up of 12 amino acids. Germline V lookup: CDR1 MNHNY, CDR2 SVGAGI (reference sequence). The CDR3 spells CASISGDTEAFF. CDR3 bases: TGTGCCAGCATTTCGGGGGACACTGAAGCTTTCTTT.

Of note for this clone: Other DNA sequences in this sample translate to the same CDR3. The CDR3 protein is CASSPGAGTGELFF. The CDR3 DNA reads TGTGCCAGCTCACCGGGGGCGGGCACCGGGGAGCTGTTTTTT. The rearrangement joins TRBV18 to TRBJ2-2, with D possibly TRBD1 on 6 matching bases. The length of the CDR3 is 14 residues. V was clipped by 3 bases and J by 4 bases, with 9 bases between them. The V gene's germline CDR1 is KGHSH and CDR2 LQKENI.

The genes are TRBV30 and TRBJ1-3; 8 bases are shared with TRBD1. The CDR3 covers 16 residues. Germline assignment: CDR1 GTSNPN and CDR2 SVGIG (reference sequence). In DNA form, the CDR3 reads TGTGCATCCGGGACAGGCTCTTATAGTCCTGGAAACACCATATATTTT. Protein product: CASGTGSYSPGNTIYF.

This chain connects TRBV6-1 to TRBJ1-1; D is possibly TRBD1 (6 bases). Germline lookup yields CDR1 MNHNS and CDR2 SASEGT. The CDR3 is made up of 15 amino acids. V shed 8 bases and J shed 5 bases, with 21 bases lying between them. In nucleotides, the CDR3 is TGTGCCAGCGCGATTAAGGGGGTGGGTGTTACTGAAGCTTTCTTT. Encoded protein: CASAIKGVGVTEAFF.

V usage is TRBV5-5 and J usage is TRBJ2-5; D possibly uses TRBD1 or TRBD2 (5 bases each). Per the germline V gene, CDR1 is SGHKS and CDR2 is YYEKEE (reference sequence). Deletions cut 4 bases from V and 2 bases from J, with 15 bases between. The CDR3 runs to 15 residues. The CDR3 is CASSLPGRSQETQYF. DNA for the CDR3: TGTGCCAGCAGCCTCCCGGGGCGGTCTCAAGAGACCCAGTACTTC.

V gene TRBV5-4 combines with J gene TRBJ2-5; 8 bases agree with TRBD1. In germline, CDR1 is SGHNT, CDR2 YYREEE (reference sequence). V was clipped by 4 bases and J by 2 bases; unmatched bases: 19. The CDR3 loop spans 19 amino acids. The CDR3 spells CASSGTGEKLLTLQETQYF. CDR3 nucleotide sequence: TGTGCCAGCAGCGGGACAGGAGAGAAACTACTTACCCTACAAGAGACCCAGTACTTC.

This chain links TRBV6-1 with TRBJ1-1; a possible D gene is TRBD1 (6 bases). Trimming pared 5 bases from V and 3 bases from J, leaving 13 bases between. The CDR3 length is 14 residues. Germline V gene data show CDR1 as MNHNS and CDR2 as SASEGT. CDR3 coding DNA: TGTGCCAGCAGTTCAGGGGTGGAGGACACTGAAGCTTTCTTT. As protein: CASSSGVEDTEAFF.

This clone occurred a few times. The V call is TRBV2, the J call TRBJ1-4; D uncertain. This CDR3 has 12 amino acids. Trimming pared 4 bases from V and 8 bases from J, leaving 8 bases between. Per the germline V gene, CDR1 is SNHLY and CDR2 is FYNNEI. The chain's CDR3 is CASSVVGEKLFF. The CDR3 nucleotides are TGTGCCAGCAGTGTGGTGGGGGAAAAACTGTTTTTT.